A single sample is the source of the 21 T cell receptor beta chains below, sequenced in a study of regulatory T cells in long-lasting Graves disease. Arm-PCR of CDR3 regions with iRepertoire HTBI primers generated TCR beta libraries. Via MiXCR, TCRdb re-called the multiplex PCR reads, giving one row per CDR3 protein. Here the sample spans over 350,000 distinct CDR3 sequences, less than 15% being singletons. The time point here: newly diagnosed GD, antithyroid drugs for less than 3 months. Generation of the TCR library employed RNA extracted from PBMCs. The data were also submitted as part of a second study, on T cells in Graves' hyperthyroidism and ophthalmopathy.

Source: peripheral blood mononuclear cells (PBMCs), taken at new diagnosis, from a patient treated with antithyroid drugs. The receptors originated from a woman in her forties or fifties with Graves disease.

At least ten counts were recorded for this clonotype. CDR3: CATYQGGETQYF. The CDR3 nucleotides read TGTGCCACATATCAGGGGGGAGAGACCCAGTACTTC. The chain has TRBV7-9 and TRBJ2-5; D is perhaps TRBD1 (7 bases). CDR3 length: 12 amino acids. Germline values: CDR1 SEHNR, CDR2 FQNEAQ (reference sequence). Trimming pared 10 bases from V and 4 bases from J, leaving 13 bases between.

This clonotype came up a few times. The chain carries TRBV30 and TRBJ2-7, with 7 nucleotides matching TRBD1. The length of the CDR3 is 12 residues. Per germline, CDR1 GTSNPN and CDR2 SVGIG (reference sequence). The V segment lost 7 bases and the J segment 5 bases; nucleotides outside the gene matches: 8. CDR3 sequence (DNA): TGTGCCTACTCCCCGACAGGGAACGAGCAGTACTTC. It yields the protein CAYSPTGNEQYF.

A few counts support this clonotype. The chain joins TRBV28 to TRBJ2-1, with 8 bases identical to TRBD2. CDR1 and CDR2 (germline): MDHEN, SYDVKM. The trim removed 7 bases at V and 2 bases at J, leaving 13 bases unmatched. The CDR3 consists of 17 residues. This CDR3 is CASTPGDRAGAYNEQFF. CDR3 nucleotides: TGTGCCAGCACACCAGGGGACCGAGCGGGAGCCTACAATGAGCAGTTCTTC.

This clonotype was seen ten or more times. The chain couples TRBV28 to TRBJ1-3; D unresolved. CDR1 is MDHEN and CDR2 is SYDVKM in the germline V gene. Trimming took 8 bases from V and 4 from J, leaving 15 bases between them. This CDR3 spans 14 amino acids. CDR3 DNA sequence: TGTGCCAGCTCGGCGGTTCGGTCAGGAAACACCATATATTTT. This translates into CASSAVRSGNTIYF. The full variable domain, with the rest looked up from reference TRBV28 and TRBJ1-3, is DVKVTQSSRYLVKRTGEKVFLECVQDMDHENMFWYRQDPGLGLRLIYFSYDVKMKEKGDIPEGYSVSREKKERFSLILESASTNQTSMYLCASSAVRSGNTIYFGEGSWLTVV.

As for this clonotype: In this CDR3 the conserved last residue, phenylalanine or tryptophan, is missing, so a read error is likely. The genes are TRBV7-9 and TRBJ2-1; D gene uncertain. Trimming shortened V by 5 bases and J by 5 bases, and 13 bases separated the two germline ends. Per the germline V gene, CDR1 is SEHNR and CDR2 is FQNEAQ (reference sequence). The CDR3 extends over 14 amino acids. CDR3 amino acids: CASSNWVLDNEQFV. Written as DNA, the CDR3 is TGTGCCAGCAGCAATTGGGTGCTTGACAATGAGCAGTTCGTC.

There are a few counts of this clonotype. The V gene is TRBV10-3, the J gene TRBJ2-1; 11 nucleotides line up with TRBD2. CDR3 length: 17 residues. Germline CDR1 is ENHRY and CDR2 is SYGVKD. J lost 5 bases, V lost 9 bases, and 15 bases had no gene match. The CDR3: CAIRKATGTSGHNEQFF. DNA for the CDR3: TGTGCCATTAGAAAAGCCACCGGGACTAGCGGTCACAATGAGCAGTTCTTC.

This clonotype came up many times. This chain joins TRBV6-2 or TRBV6-3 and TRBJ2-1; TRBD1 aligns across 10 bases. The germline V gene has CDR1 MNHEY and CDR2 SVGEGT. Trimming at V came to 0 bases and at J to 2 bases, leaving 1 base not matched to a gene. The CDR3 consists of 16 residues. For the CDR3, the DNA is TGTGCCAGCAGTTACTCCGGGACAGGGGCCTACAATGAGCAGTTCTTC. It codes for CASSYSGTGAYNEQFF.

This sequence joins TRBV7-2 and TRBJ2-1, with 8 bases matching TRBD2. The germline gives CDR1 SGHTA, CDR2 FQGNSA. The V gene end was trimmed by 2 bases and the J gene end by 9 bases; junction bases not matched to a gene: 9. The CDR3 is 15 amino acids. The CDR3 region is CASSLPGTSVREQFF. The CDR3 DNA sequence: TGTGCCAGCAGCTTACCCGGGACTAGTGTGCGTGAGCAGTTCTTC.

The chain links TRBV4-1 to TRBJ2-1; tentatively, D is TRBD2 (6 bases). The germline V and J ends were trimmed by 8 bases and 4 bases, with 18 bases remaining between them. The CDR3 is 15 amino acids. The germline V gene encodes CDR1 MGHRA and CDR2 YSYEKL. The CDR3 bases are TGCGCCAGCTCGCGTGAAGTAGCGGTATACAATGAGCAGTTCTTC. Protein sequence: CASSREVAVYNEQFF.

This chain links TRBV6-2 or TRBV6-3 with TRBJ2-7, with 8 bases lining up with TRBD1. Germline CDR1 and CDR2: MNHEY and SVGEGT. V shed 7 bases and J 2 bases; nucleotides not matched to a gene: 7. The CDR3 covers 14 residues. This CDR3 is CASISTGAAYEQYF. CDR3 DNA sequence: TGTGCCAGCATTTCGACAGGGGCGGCCTACGAGCAGTACTTC.

The chain couples TRBV16 to TRBJ2-1; possibly TRBD1 for D (5 bases). Trimming stripped 4 bases from V and 10 bases from J, with 26 bases between. The CDR3 length is 17 residues. Germline V gives CDR1 KGHSY, CDR2 FQNENV. The CDR3 protein is CASSPHARVPYGLEQFF. In DNA, the CDR3 is TGTGCCAGCAGCCCCCACGCCAGGGTGCCCTATGGGTTGGAGCAGTTCTTC.

A word on this clonotype: A much bigger clone sits one base away, suggesting this may be a read error. The V and J genes are TRBV9 and TRBJ1-1, with D perhaps TRBD1 (6 bases). Germline assignment: CDR1 SGDLS and CDR2 YYNGEE. V gave up 4 bases and J gave up 4 bases, with 17 bases separating them. The CDR3 is 15 residues long. The DNA for the CDR3 is TGTGCCAGCAGCCTCAACAGGGAGGTGGGCACTGAAGCTTTCTTT. This codes for CASSLNREVGTEAFF.

A note on this clonotype: Since a much larger clone is just one base distant, this may be a read error. This likely comes from a read error, as the CDR3 has no conserved phenylalanine or tryptophan at its end. The J gene is TRBJ2-5, the V gene TRBV30, with 9 positions matching TRBD2. The CDR3 contains 16 residues. Germline CDR1 is GTSNPN and CDR2 is SVGIG (reference sequence). The V gene end was trimmed by 2 bases and the J gene end by 5 bases; junction bases not matched to a gene: 12. CDR3 nucleotide sequence: TGTGCCTGGAGTCCAGTGGAAATAGCGGGAGATGAGACCCAGTACCTC. As protein: CAWSPVEIAGDETQYL.

This clonotype was observed many times. The chain recombines TRBV28 with TRBJ2-5, with D unclear. Trimming pared 5 bases from V and 3 bases from J, leaving 7 bases between. CDR1 is MDHEN and CDR2 is SYDVKM in the germline V gene. The CDR3 extends over 12 amino acids. The CDR3 nucleotides read TGTGCCAGCAGTGTCTTAAAAGAGACCCAGTACTTC. This gives the protein CASSVLKETQYF.

This clonotype was observed a handful of times. A read error may be the cause here, since a much bigger clone is one base away. V and J are TRBV18 and TRBJ2-5; D is perhaps TRBD2 (5 bases). The V gene's germline CDR1 is KGHSH and CDR2 LQKENI. CDR3 length equals 14 residues. This chain's CDR3 is CACSPLGGQETQYF. The CDR3 nucleotides are TGTGCCTGCTCACCACTCGGAGGTCAAGAGACCCAGTACTTC.

As for this clonotype: At one boundary the junction diverges from the germline segment, which might be a read error. The V gene is TRBV28, the J gene TRBJ2-7; no firm D call. Germline loops: CDR1 MDHEN, CDR2 SYDVKM. The CDR3 contains 18 residues. The CDR3 DNA reads as TGTGCCAGCAGTTTTTCTTTAGCTTCGAGCGCTATTTCCTACAAGCAGTACTTC. Translating it yields CASSFSLASSAISYKQYF.

The chain links TRBV10-3 to TRBJ2-3; TRBD2 matches at 12 bases. The germline CDR1 and CDR2 sequences are ENHRY and SYGVKD. The CDR3 consists of 15 residues. Unmatched junction bases numbered 2, after V lost 3 bases and J lost 4 bases. CDR3 region: CAISELAGGADTQYF. For the CDR3, the DNA is TGTGCCATCAGTGAACTAGCGGGAGGTGCAGATACGCAGTATTTT.

This clonotype was detected many times. The rearrangement uses TRBV28 and TRBJ1-5; 7 positions agree with TRBD1. The germline gives CDR1 MDHEN, CDR2 SYDVKM. The CDR3 spans 14 residues. The trim removed 6 bases at V and 9 bases at J, leaving 11 bases unmatched. The CDR3: CASSPDRDGGPQHF. The CDR3 nucleotides read TGTGCCAGCAGCCCCGACAGGGATGGTGGGCCCCAGCATTTT.

This clonotype was seen many times. The chain links TRBV7-2 to TRBJ1-5; D not resolved. Deletions cut 2 bases from V and 0 bases from J, with 8 bases between. The CDR3 runs 15 residues. CDR1 is SGHTA, CDR2 FQGNSA, per germline. This chain's CDR3 is CASSLRYDSNQPQHF. CDR3 nucleotides: TGTGCCAGCAGCTTACGATATGATAGCAATCAGCCCCAGCATTTT.

The table lists this clonotype with many counts. The V call is TRBV11-2, the J call TRBJ2-5; a possible D gene is TRBD1 (6 bases). The germline V gene encodes CDR1 SGHAT and CDR2 FQNNGV. Trimming removed 4 bases at V and 5 bases at J, with 14 bases between. This CDR3 comprises 14 residues. The CDR3 bases are TGTGCCAGCAGCTCACAGGGTTGGGGCGAGACCCAGTACTTC. Its protein product is CASSSQGWGETQYF.

This clonotype was seen ten or more times. V gene TRBV5-4 combines with J gene TRBJ2-5; D not resolved. Germline V lookup: CDR1 SGHNT, CDR2 YYREEE (reference sequence). The CDR3 length is 15 residues. V lost 0 bases, J lost 2 bases, and 11 bases lay in between. This CDR3 is CASSLVPRTQETQYF. CDR3 in DNA: TGTGCCAGCAGCTTGGTCCCCAGAACTCAAGAGACCCAGTACTTC.